The 27 T cell receptor beta chains listed next were all sequenced from one sample in a study of Ad26.COV2.S vaccination and SARS-CoV-2 variants. Sequencing was performed with immunoSEQ multiplex PCR; in TCRdb, only in-frame clones are kept and a portion is missing. This sample has a few hundred thousand clones, with roughly 90% found just once. As for treatment: around 19 received Ad26.COV2.S at low or high dose, single or two shots; about 5 received placebo; per-sample allocation not given. Repertoires come from day 63 after the first vaccine or placebo injection. Material: peripheral blood, obtained in a trial of Ad26.COV2.S vaccine versus placebo. These receptors were obtained from a person aged 18 to 65 who received the Ad26.COV2.S COVID-19 vaccine or a placebo.

The rearrangement joins TRBV28 to TRBJ2-7; D perhaps matches TRBD1 (6 bases). V lost 6 bases and J 2 bases, leaving 14 bases between the germline ends. The CDR3 has 14 amino acids. Germline values: CDR1 MDHEN, CDR2 SYDVKM. The CDR3, as DNA: TGTGCCAGCAGGGCCGGTACAGGGCCCTACGAGCAGTACTTC. Protein sequence: CASRAGTGPYEQYF.

To note about this clone: Other DNA sequences within the sample encode an identical CDR3. This chain links TRBV7-9 with TRBJ2-7; tentatively, D is TRBD2 (5 bases). Germline V gene sequence: CDR1 SEHNR, CDR2 FQNEAQ (reference sequence). Trimming shortened V by 3 bases and J by 4 bases, and 7 bases separated the two germline ends. The CDR3 covers 12 residues. CDR3 nucleotide sequence: TGTGCCAGCAGCTTGGGGAGTTACGAGCAGTACTTC. Encoded protein: CASSLGSYEQYF. Full variable domain (outside the CDR3, taken from reference TRBV7-9 and TRBJ2-7): DTGVSQNPRHKITKRGQNVTFRCDPISEHNRLYWYRQTLGQGPEFLTYFQNEAQLEKSRLLSDRFSAERPKGSFSTLEIQRTEQGDSAMYLCASSLGSYEQYFGPGTRLTVT.

The V gene is TRBV23-1, the J gene TRBJ2-2, with D possibly being TRBD1 (7 bases). TRBV23-1 counts as an open reading frame of uncertain function. V was cut by 2 bases and J by 4 bases, with 29 bases left in between. CDR3 length: 21 residues. Written as DNA, the CDR3 is TGCGCCAGCAGTCAACGGGAGACAGGGTACAATTATCCACCGGTCACCGGGGAGCTGTTTTTT. Translating gives CASSQRETGYNYPPVTGELFF.

The V call is TRBV9, the J call TRBJ2-1; 9 bases are shared with TRBD1. V was pared by 0 bases and J by 6 bases, with 4 bases of the junction left unmatched. CDR1 is SGDLS, CDR2 YYNGEE, per germline. CDR3 length: 15 amino acids. CDR3 coding DNA: TGTGCCAGCAGCGTAGGGGGACAGGGTTTCAATGAGCAGTTCTTC. Protein: CASSVGGQGFNEQFF.

This sequence joins TRBV18 and TRBJ2-5; the D call may be TRBD1 or TRBD2 (5 bases each). The CDR3 has 12 residues. Germline CDR1 and CDR2: KGHSH and LQKENI. The V and J ends lost 6 bases and 7 bases respectively, with 12 bases between them. CDR3 amino acids: CASSSSGGTQYF. As DNA, the CDR3 is TGTGCCAGCTCGTCCAGTGGGGGGACCCAGTACTTC.

The sample holds a few counts of this clone. CDR3 in DNA: TGTGCCAGCTCACTATCGACTGGGAGCTCCTACAATGAGCAGTTCTTC. It encodes CASSLSTGSSYNEQFF. This sequence joins TRBV18 and TRBJ2-1, with a tentative D call TRBD2 (5 bases). This CDR3 spans 16 amino acids. V was pared by 4 bases and J by 0 bases, with 13 bases between. CDR1 is KGHSH, CDR2 LQKENI, per germline.

Here the CDR3 reads CASSARGGNEKLFF. The CDR3 nucleotides read TGTGCCAGCAGCGCTCGAGGGGGGAATGAAAAACTGTTTTTT. V and J are TRBV9 and TRBJ1-4; perhaps TRBD1 as D (6 bases). This CDR3 contains 14 residues. The germline V gene encodes CDR1 SGDLS and CDR2 YYNGEE. V was cut by 3 bases and J by 5 bases, with 11 bases left in between. Supplemented by reference TRBV9 and TRBJ1-4, the full variable domain reads DSGVTQTPKHLITATGQRVTLRCSPRSGDLSVYWYQQSLDQGLQFLIQYYNGEERAKGNILERFSAQQFPDLHSELNLSSLELGDSALYFCASSARGGNEKLFFGSGTQLSVL.

The sample holds many counts of this clone. Additional DNA sequences in this sample encode the identical CDR3. The CDR3: CASSLEQGVRRGQFF. The DNA for the CDR3 is TGCGCCAGCAGCTTGGAACAGGGGGTACGGAGGGGGCAGTTCTTC. The rearrangement joins TRBV5-1 to TRBJ2-1, with 8 bases fitting TRBD1. This CDR3 region has 15 residues. Germline lookup yields CDR1 SGHRS and CDR2 YFSETQ. After removal of 0 bases from V and 12 bases from J, the junction contained 11 bases not matched to a gene.

V is TRBV5-4 and J is TRBJ2-7, with 13 nucleotides matching TRBD2. CDR1 is SGHNT and CDR2 is YYREEE in the germline V gene (reference sequence). The CDR3 is 16 residues long. V lost 2 bases and J lost 5; bases outside the gene matches: 7. The DNA of the CDR3 is TGTGCCAGCAGCTTAAGACTAGCGGGAGGCATCGACGAGCAGTACTTC. Its protein product is CASSLRLAGGIDEQYF.

The V gene is TRBV2, the J gene TRBJ2-3; 7 positions match TRBD1. J was trimmed by 0 bases and V by 7 bases; bases with no gene match: 7. Germline CDR1 SNHLY, CDR2 FYNNEI. The CDR3 runs to 15 residues. The CDR3 DNA sequence: TGTGCCAGCAACCCCGGGACAGCAAGCACAGATACGCAGTATTTT. Translating gives CASNPGTASTDTQYF.

The chain links TRBV12-2 to TRBJ2-7; no check of the table's D call, TRBD1, against the DNA was made. TRBV12-2 corresponds to a pseudogene. This CDR3 is 16 amino acids long. CDR3 sequence (DNA): TGTGCAAGTCGCTTAGCAGACAGGGGGGGCTCCTACGAGCAGTACTTC. It codes for CASRLADRGGSYEQYF.

The gene calls are TRBV2 and TRBJ1-2, with D unresolved. This CDR3 comprises 12 residues. V gave up 1 base and J gave up 4 bases, with 4 bases separating them. Germline CDR1 SNHLY, CDR2 FYNNEI. The CDR3 region is CASSEGFYGYTF. The CDR3 nucleotides are TGTGCCAGCAGTGAAGGGTTCTATGGCTACACCTTC.

In the case of this clone: The sample holds other DNA sequences that translate to the same CDR3. The J gene is TRBJ2-4, the V gene TRBV6-1, with D unclear. This CDR3 has 13 amino acids. V was trimmed by 3 bases and J by 0 bases, leaving 3 bases between them. The germline gives CDR1 MNHNS, CDR2 SASEGT. The CDR3 DNA reads TGTGCCAGCAGTGATCTAGCCAAAAACATTCAGTACTTC. Protein: CASSDLAKNIQYF.

This clone was seen a few times. The chain carries TRBV5-1 and TRBJ1-2, with unresolved D. Looked up from germline, CDR1 is SGHRS and CDR2 is YFSETQ. V gave up 4 bases and J gave up 4 bases, with 11 bases separating them. The CDR3 has 13 residues. The CDR3 sequence: CASSLDGSYGYTF. The CDR3, as DNA: TGCGCCAGCAGCCTGGACGGATCCTATGGCTACACCTTC.

The chain joins TRBV14 to TRBJ2-7; no clear D. The CDR3 runs to 14 residues. V lost 4 bases and J lost 0, with 10 bases in between. Germline assignment: CDR1 SGHDN and CDR2 FVKESK. CDR3 sequence reads: CASSRDRLSYEQYF. CDR3 coding DNA: TGTGCCAGCAGCCGAGACCGGCTCTCCTACGAGCAGTACTTC. The variable domain in full, with the rest retrieved from reference TRBV14 and TRBJ2-7, is EAGVTQFPSHSVIEKGQTVTLRCDPISGHDNLYWYRRVMGKEIKFLLHFVKESKQDESGMPNNRFLAERTGGTYSTLKVQPAELEDSGVYFCASSRDRLSYEQYFGPGTRLTVT.

Here the CDR3 reads CASSPGTNLYEQYF. In nucleotides, the CDR3 is TGTGCCAGCAGCCCCGGGACTAATCTCTACGAGCAGTACTTC. The chain uses TRBV9 and TRBJ2-7, with 7 bases identical to TRBD2. Germline CDR1 and CDR2: SGDLS and YYNGEE. V lost 4 bases and J lost 3; bases outside the gene matches: 7. CDR3 length: 14 amino acids.

The chain joins TRBV4-1 to TRBJ2-3, with 7 bases fitting TRBD2. In germline, CDR1 is MGHRA, CDR2 YSYEKL. The CDR3 spans 15 residues. The V gene end was trimmed by 2 bases and the J gene end by 6 bases; junction bases not matched to a gene: 8. CDR3 in amino acids: CASSQRSTSPDTQYF. The CDR3 coding sequence is TGCGCCAGCAGCCAAAGGTCGACTAGCCCGGATACGCAGTATTTT.

The chain employs TRBV9 and TRBJ2-3; TRBD2 matches at 7 bases. This CDR3 is built from 15 residues. The ends lost 4 bases at V and 5 bases at J; junction bases unmatched: 10. Per the germline V gene, CDR1 is SGDLS and CDR2 is YYNGEE. The CDR3 DNA sequence: TGTGCCAGCAGCTTTTCTGGGAGGGCCGAAGATACGCAGTATTTT. Translating gives CASSFSGRAEDTQYF.

The chain has TRBV15 and TRBJ1-3; D is unresolved. The CDR3 runs to 15 residues. From germline, CDR1 is LNHNV and CDR2 YYDKDF (reference sequence). V was trimmed by 0 bases and J by 4 bases, leaving 10 bases between them. The CDR3 protein is CATSRDFGPGNTIYF. The CDR3 bases are TGTGCCACCAGCAGAGATTTCGGGCCCGGAAACACCATATATTTT.

V gene TRBV3-1 (or the pseudogene TRBV3-2) combines with J gene TRBJ1-2, with a possible D match to TRBD1 (5 bases). CDR1 and CDR2 from the germline V gene are LGHDT and YNNKEL (reference sequence). The CDR3 contains 15 residues. Trimming left V 4 bases short and J 1 base short, with 13 bases between. CDR3 region: CASSPQRQLNYGYTF. In DNA form, the CDR3 reads TGTGCCAGCAGCCCCCAAAGACAGCTTAACTATGGCTACACCTTC.

This rearrangement joins TRBV6-6 to TRBJ2-5; D gene ambiguous. Looked up from germline, CDR1 is MNHNY and CDR2 is SVGAGI (reference sequence). V was clipped by 6 bases and J by 3 bases, with 5 bases between them. The CDR3 spans 11 residues. CDR3 residues: CASSLKETQYF. The CDR3 DNA reads TGTGCCAGCAGCCTAAAAGAGACCCAGTACTTC.

The table lists this clone with a count of one. V and J are TRBV9 and TRBJ2-7, with 7 bases fitting TRBD2. The V segment lost 2 bases and the J segment 4 bases; nucleotides outside the gene matches: 9. Germline V gives CDR1 SGDLS, CDR2 YYNGEE. CDR3 length: 15 amino acids. CDR3 amino acids: CASSVRPGTTYEQYF. The CDR3, as DNA: TGTGCCAGCAGCGTCCGGCCCGGGACTACTTACGAGCAGTACTTC. Full variable domain (remainder filled in from reference TRBV9 and TRBJ2-7): DSGVTQTPKHLITATGQRVTLRCSPRSGDLSVYWYQQSLDQGLQFLIQYYNGEERAKGNILERFSAQQFPDLHSELNLSSLELGDSALYFCASSVRPGTTYEQYFGPGTRLTVT.

The chain carries TRBV11-3 and TRBJ2-5, with D possibly TRBD1 on 5 matching bases. V was shortened by 3 bases and J by 7 bases, with 18 bases between the two germline ends. Germline CDR1 reads SGHNT; CDR2 reads YENEEA. The CDR3 has 15 residues. The CDR3 DNA sequence: TGTGCCAGCAGCTTTGTGGGGCAGAGGCATGCGACCCAGTACTTC. Its translation is CASSFVGQRHATQYF. The variable domain in full, with the rest retrieved from reference TRBV11-3 and TRBJ2-5, is EAGVVQSPRYKIIEKKQPVAFWCNPISGHNTLYWYLQNLGQGPELLIRYENEEAVDDSQLPKDRFSAERLKGVDSTLKIQPAELGDSAVYLCASSFVGQRHATQYFGPGTRLLVL.

The genes are TRBV28 and TRBJ2-7; 9 positions match TRBD1. Trimming cost V 6 bases and J 5 bases; bases outside gene matches: 8. The CDR3 loop spans 14 amino acids. The germline V gene encodes CDR1 MDHEN and CDR2 SYDVKM. This CDR3 is CASRLGQGRHEQYF. As DNA, the CDR3 is TGTGCCAGCAGACTGGGACAGGGTCGGCACGAGCAGTACTTC.

This clone was found many times. The CDR3 here is CASSFRTRGNAEQYF. DNA of the CDR3: TGTGCCAGCAGTTTCCGCACCAGGGGTAATGCCGAGCAGTACTTC. The V gene is TRBV28, the J gene TRBJ2-7; TRBD1 might be the D (6 bases). Germline V gene sequence: CDR1 MDHEN, CDR2 SYDVKM. Trimming pared 3 bases from V and 6 bases from J, leaving 18 bases between. The CDR3 extends over 15 amino acids. Full variable domain (remainder filled in from reference TRBV28 and TRBJ2-7): DVKVTQSSRYLVKRTGEKVFLECVQDMDHENMFWYRQDPGLGLRLIYFSYDVKMKEKGDIPEGYSVSREKKERFSLILESASTNQTSMYLCASSFRTRGNAEQYFGPGTRLTVT.

This clone appeared a single time. The gene calls are TRBV7-2 and TRBJ2-1; D is possibly TRBD1 (5 bases). Deletions cut 1 base from V and 9 bases from J, with 13 bases between. Germline CDR1 and CDR2: SGHTA and FQGNSA. The CDR3 length is 14 residues. CDR3 region: CASSLGQGISEQFF. For the CDR3, the DNA is TGTGCCAGCAGCTTAGGGCAGGGAATCAGTGAGCAGTTCTTC. The full variable domain, in which reference TRBV7-2 and TRBJ2-1 provide the parts outside the CDR3, is GAGVSQSPSNKVTEKGKDVELRCDPISGHTALYWYRQSLGQGLEFLIYFQGNSAPDKSGLPSDRFSAERTGGSVSTLTIQRTQQEDSAVYLCASSLGQGISEQFFGPGTRLTVL.

V is TRBV4-1 and J is TRBJ2-1, with 7 bases identical to TRBD2. V shed 4 bases, J shed 1 base, and the junction held 1 base outside the gene matches. There are 14 residues in the CDR3. Germline loops: CDR1 MGHRA, CDR2 YSYEKL. The CDR3 bases are TGCGCCAGCAGCCGGCGGGAGTCCTACAATGAGCAGTTCTTC. It codes for CASSRRESYNEQFF.